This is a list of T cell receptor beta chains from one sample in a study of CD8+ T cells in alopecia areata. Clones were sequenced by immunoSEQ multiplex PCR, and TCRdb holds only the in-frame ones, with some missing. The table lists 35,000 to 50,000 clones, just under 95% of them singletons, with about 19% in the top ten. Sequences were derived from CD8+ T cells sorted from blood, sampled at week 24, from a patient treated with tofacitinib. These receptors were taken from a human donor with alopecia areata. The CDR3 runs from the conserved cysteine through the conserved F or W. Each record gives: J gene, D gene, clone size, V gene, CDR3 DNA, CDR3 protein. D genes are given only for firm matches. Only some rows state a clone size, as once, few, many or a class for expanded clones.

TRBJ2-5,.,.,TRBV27,TGTGCCAGCAGTTTATCGGCAGGGCGAGAGACCCAGTACTTC,CASSLSAGRETQYF
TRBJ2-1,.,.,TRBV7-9,TGTGCCATCATAGACAGGACCAGGGGGGATGAGCGGTTCTTC,CAIIDRTRGDERFF
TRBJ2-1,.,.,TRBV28,TGTGCCAGCACCCCAACCCCTGCCCCCCCGAGTGAGCAGTTCTTC,CASTPTPAPPSEQFF
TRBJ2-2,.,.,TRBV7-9,TGTGCCAGCAGCCCCCGGTTCGGGTCCGGGGAGCTGTTTTTT,CASSPRFGSGELFF
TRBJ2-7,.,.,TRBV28,TGTGCCAGCAGTTTAATAGGGGGGGTCATCTACGAGCAGTACTTC,CASSLIGGVIYEQYF
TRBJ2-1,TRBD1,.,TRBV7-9,TGTGCCAGCAGCTCAGACAGGGGGCAGTCCTACAATGAGCAGTTCTTC,CASSSDRGQSYNEQFF
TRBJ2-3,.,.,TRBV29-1,TGCAGCGTTGAAGTGGCTAGCGATTTCACAGATACGCAGTATTTT,CSVEVASDFTDTQYF
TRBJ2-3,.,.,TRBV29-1,TGCAGCGTTGAAGATCATCACCCTAGCACAGATACGCAGTATTTT,CSVEDHHPSTDTQYF
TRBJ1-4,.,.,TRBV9,TGTGCCAGCAGCCCAGGAGGGCATGGGAATGAAAAACTGTTTTTT,CASSPGGHGNEKLFF
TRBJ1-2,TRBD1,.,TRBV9,TGTGCCGGCAGCGATACAGGGGTCAACTATGGCTACACCTTC,CAGSDTGVNYGYTF
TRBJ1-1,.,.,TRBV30,TGTGCCTGGACCAGGGAACGCGCTGAAGCTTTCTTT,CAWTRERAEAFF
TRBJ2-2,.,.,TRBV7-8,TGTGCCAGCAGCTTATCGGCAGGGAGGAACACCGGGGGGCTGTTTTTT,CASSLSAGRNTGGLFF
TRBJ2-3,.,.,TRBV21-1,TGTGCCAGCAGGACGGACAGGGGAGGGGATACGCAGTATTTT,CASRTDRGGDTQYF
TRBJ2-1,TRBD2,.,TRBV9,TGTGCCAGCAGCGCAAGCGGGGGCTACTACAATGAGCAGTTCTTC,CASSASGGYYNEQFF
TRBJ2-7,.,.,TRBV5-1,TGCGCCAGTGCCCCCGGGACACTTACCTACGAGCAGTACTTC,CASAPGTLTYEQYF
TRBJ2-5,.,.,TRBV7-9,TGTGCCAGCAACCTAGAGACCCAGTACTTC,CASNLETQYF
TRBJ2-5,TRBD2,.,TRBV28,TGTGCCAGCAGTGTACTAGGGACTAGCGGGGAGGCAAAGACCCAGTACTTC,CASSVLGTSGEAKTQYF
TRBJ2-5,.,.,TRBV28,TGTGCCAGCAGTTTAGTTCTCCAAGAGACCCAGTACTTC,CASSLVLQETQYF
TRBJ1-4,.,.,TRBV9,TGTGCCAGCAGCGTAGAAGGCCTCCCCGAAAAACTGTTTTTT,CASSVEGLPEKLFF
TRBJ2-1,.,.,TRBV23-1,TGCGCCAGCAGTCAATCTGAGAGGGAAGAAGGCAATGAGCAGTTCTTC,CASSQSEREEGNEQFF
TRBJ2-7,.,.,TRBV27,TGTGCCAGCAGTTTTAACAGTTTGGGCGAGCAGTACTTC,CASSFNSLGEQYF
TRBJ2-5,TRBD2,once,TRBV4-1,TGCGCCAGCAGCTCCCGGACTAGCGGGGAAGAGACCCAGTACTTC,CASSSRTSGEETQYF
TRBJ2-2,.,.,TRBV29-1,TGCAGCGTTGAAGACAGGACATTGGGCACCGGGGAGCTGTTTTTT,CSVEDRTLGTGELFF
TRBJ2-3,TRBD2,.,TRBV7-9,TGTGCCAGCAGCTCGTCGGGGGGACCCCCAGATACGCAGTATTTT,CASSSSGGPPDTQYF
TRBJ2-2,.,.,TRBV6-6,TGTGCCAGCAGGGAGGCCGGCCGAGGGGCCGGGGAGCTGTTTTTT,CASREAGRGAGELFF
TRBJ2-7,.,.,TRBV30,TGTGCCTGGATCACCGGGCGGCGGGGAGCCTACGAGCAGTACTTC,CAWITGRRGAYEQYF
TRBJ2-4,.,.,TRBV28,TGTGCCAGCAGTTTTCTTGAGGGGCGCTCAGCCAAAAACATTCAGTACTTC,CASSFLEGRSAKNIQYF
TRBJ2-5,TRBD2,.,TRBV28,TGTGCCAGCAGCCGACTAGCCGAAACCCAAGAGACCCAGTACTTC,CASSRLAETQETQYF